A selection of T cell receptor beta chains follows, all from one sample in a study of response to subunit inactivated influenza vaccine. Via MiXCR, TCRdb re-called the RT-PCR reads, giving one row per CDR3 protein. The repertoire holds approximately 490,000 distinct CDR3 sequences, with 6% to 9% as singletons. Specimen: PBMCs from blood, collected about 23 months after vaccination. The source of these receptors is a man between 50 and 69 years old who received an inactivated influenza vaccine. CDR3s include the opening cysteine and the closing phenylalanine or tryptophan.

V gene,J gene,CDR3 protein
TRBV20-1,TRBJ1-5,CSASGWGSDQPQHF
TRBV19,TRBJ1-1,CASSNRQGAFF
TRBV29-1,TRBJ1-1,CSVRDRPNTEAFF
TRBV6-2/TRBV6-3,TRBJ2-5,CASNNAAGQETQYF
TRBV6-5,TRBJ2-2,CASSYSGDRVSGTGELFF
TRBV7-2,TRBJ2-7,CASSLDRITSYEQYF
TRBV4-2,TRBJ2-1,CASSHYRVDEQFF
TRBV4-1,TRBJ2-3,CASSQVVTGGTDTQYF
TRBV9,TRBJ2-1,CASSVVGDEQFF
TRBV14,TRBJ2-5,CASSINRGETQYF
TRBV5-1,TRBJ1-1,CASSPQIRDTEAFF
TRBV29-1,TRBJ2-5,CSVVYGDQETQYF
TRBV10-3,TRBJ2-5,CAIRPGLAVQETQYF
TRBV9,TRBJ2-1,CASSPTGGSSYNEQFF